This T cell receptor beta chain originates from a study of blood T cell repertoires in COVID-19. Study context: The study drew acute and convalescent COVID-19 samples from the United States, Italy and Spain. PBMCs, B-cell-depleted T cells, or T cells provided the cDNA or gDNA that made up the material.

Original analysis: Amplified reference gene primers provided the basis for estimating nucleated cell counts. Profiled with immunoSEQ multiplex PCR; TCRdb holds only in-frame clones, not every one. V, J and clone size derive from that table, while D and trimming were established from the DNA sequence. Found here are 200,000 to 250,000 clones, about four fifths of them singletons; the top ten hold approximately 4.5%. The sample taken for sequencing was peripheral blood. This receptor was obtained from a woman aged 65 to 85 with acute or convalescent COVID-19.

CDR3 sequence: CASSNPGTLTF. Here the CDR3 DNA reads TGTGCCAGCAGCAACCCCGGGACTCTCACCTTC. This chain uses TRBV21-1 with TRBJ1-2. TRBV21-1 is a recognized pseudogene. The CDR3 runs to 11 residues.